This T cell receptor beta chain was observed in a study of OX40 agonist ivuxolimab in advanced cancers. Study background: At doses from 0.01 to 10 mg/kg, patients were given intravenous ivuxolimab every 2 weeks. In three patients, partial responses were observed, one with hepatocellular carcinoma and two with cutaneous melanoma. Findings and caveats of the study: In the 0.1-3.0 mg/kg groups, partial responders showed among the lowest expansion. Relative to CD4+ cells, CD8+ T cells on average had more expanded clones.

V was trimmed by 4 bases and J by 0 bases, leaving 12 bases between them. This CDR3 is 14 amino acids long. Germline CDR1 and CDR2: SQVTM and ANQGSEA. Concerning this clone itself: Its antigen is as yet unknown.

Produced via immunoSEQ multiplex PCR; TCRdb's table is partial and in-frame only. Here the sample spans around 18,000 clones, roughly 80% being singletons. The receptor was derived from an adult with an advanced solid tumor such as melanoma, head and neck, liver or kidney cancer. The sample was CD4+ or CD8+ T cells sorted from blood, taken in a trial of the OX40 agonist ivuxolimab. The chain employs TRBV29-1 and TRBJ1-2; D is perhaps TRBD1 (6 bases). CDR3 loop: CSVAGQLPNYGYTF. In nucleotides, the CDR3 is TGCAGCGTTGCAGGACAGCTTCCTAACTATGGCTACACCTTC.